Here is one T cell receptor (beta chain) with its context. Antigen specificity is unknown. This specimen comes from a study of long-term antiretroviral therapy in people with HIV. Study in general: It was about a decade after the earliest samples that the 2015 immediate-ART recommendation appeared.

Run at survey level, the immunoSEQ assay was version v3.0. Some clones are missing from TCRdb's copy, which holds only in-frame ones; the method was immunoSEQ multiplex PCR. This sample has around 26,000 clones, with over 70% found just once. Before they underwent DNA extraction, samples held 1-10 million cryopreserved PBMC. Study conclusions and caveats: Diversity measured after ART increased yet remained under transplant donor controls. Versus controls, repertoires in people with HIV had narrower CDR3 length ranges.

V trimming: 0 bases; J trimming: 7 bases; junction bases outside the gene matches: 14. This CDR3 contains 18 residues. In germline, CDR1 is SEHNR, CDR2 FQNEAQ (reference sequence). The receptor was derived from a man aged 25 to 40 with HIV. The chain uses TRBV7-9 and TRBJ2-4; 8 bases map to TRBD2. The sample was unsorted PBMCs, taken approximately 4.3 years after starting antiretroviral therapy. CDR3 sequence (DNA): TGTGCCAGCAGCTTAGCGACAGTAGCGGGGACTAGTCGGAACATTCAGTACTTC. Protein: CASSLATVAGTSRNIQYF. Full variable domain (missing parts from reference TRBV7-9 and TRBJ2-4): DTGVSQNPRHKITKRGQNVTFRCDPISEHNRLYWYRQTLGQGPEFLTYFQNEAQLEKSRLLSDRFSAERPKGSFSTLEIQRTEQGDSAMYLCASSLATVAGTSRNIQYFGAGTRLSVL.